This TCR beta chain is drawn from a study of low-dose radiotherapy and immunotherapy resistance in tumors. TRAV- and TRBV-specific primers, spanning alpha and beta chains, primed first-strand cDNA. TCRs were amplified for around 21 PCR cycles with a constant-region primer and V-primer adapter. TCRdb fed the reads into MiXCR, producing one record per CDR3 protein. The sample yields around 60,000 distinct CDR3 sequences, roughly 23% seen once. Time point meaning: after trial treatment. Treatment described: LDRT plus nivolumab, ipilimumab, low-dose cyclophosphamide and aspirin (RACIN trial). This clonotype occurred many times. V dropped 4 bases and J dropped 4 bases, with 8 bases sitting between them. This CDR3 is built from 13 residues. Germline lookup yields CDR1 KGHSH and CDR2 LQKENI.

The chain has TRBV18 and TRBJ1-3, with D hard to call. The clonotype comes from a male donor with prostate cancer. The input for sequencing was PBMCs, taken after low-dose radiotherapy plus immunotherapy. The CDR3: CASSRESGNTIYF. CDR3 sequence (DNA): TGTGCCAGCTCACGGGAATCCGGAAACACCATATATTTT. The variable domain in full, completed from reference TRBV18 and TRBJ1-3, reads NAGVMQNPRHLVRRRGQEARLRCSPMKGHSHVYWYRQLPEEGLKFMVYLQKENIIDESGMPKERFSAEFPKEGPSILRIQQVVRGDSAAYFCASSRESGNTIYFGEGSWLTVV.